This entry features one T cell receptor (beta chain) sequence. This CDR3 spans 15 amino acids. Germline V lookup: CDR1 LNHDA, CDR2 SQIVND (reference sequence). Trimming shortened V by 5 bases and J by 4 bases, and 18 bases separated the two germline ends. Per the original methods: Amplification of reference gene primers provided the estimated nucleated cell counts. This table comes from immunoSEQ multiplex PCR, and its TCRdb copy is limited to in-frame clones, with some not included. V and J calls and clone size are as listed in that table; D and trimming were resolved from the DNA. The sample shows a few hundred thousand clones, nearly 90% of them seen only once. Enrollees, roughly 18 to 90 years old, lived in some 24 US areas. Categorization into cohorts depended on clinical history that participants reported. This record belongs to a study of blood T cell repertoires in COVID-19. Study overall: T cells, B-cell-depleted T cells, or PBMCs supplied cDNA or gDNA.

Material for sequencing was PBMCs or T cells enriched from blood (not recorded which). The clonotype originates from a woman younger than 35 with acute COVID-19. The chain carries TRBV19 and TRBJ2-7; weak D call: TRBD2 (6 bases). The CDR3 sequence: CASSPRAGRGYEQYF. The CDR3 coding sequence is TGTGCCAGTAGTCCCAGGGCGGGACGAGGGTACGAGCAGTACTTC.